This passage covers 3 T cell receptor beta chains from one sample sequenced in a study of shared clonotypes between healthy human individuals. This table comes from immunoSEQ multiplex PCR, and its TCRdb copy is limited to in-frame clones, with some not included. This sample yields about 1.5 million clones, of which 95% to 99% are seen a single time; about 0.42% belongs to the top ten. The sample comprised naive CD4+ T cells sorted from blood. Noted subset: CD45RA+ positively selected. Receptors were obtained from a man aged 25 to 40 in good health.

In DNA, the CDR3 is TGTGCCAGCAGACGATCAGCGAAGGGGTCCGAGCAGTACTTC. This gives the protein CASRRSAKGSEQYF. V is TRBV6-5 and J is TRBJ2-7; TRBD1 is a possible D gene (5 bases). Germline assignment: CDR1 MNHEY and CDR2 SVGAGI. The length of the CDR3 is 14 residues. V dropped 6 bases and J dropped 6 bases, with 18 bases sitting between them.

The chain's CDR3 is CASRSSARTSDYEQYF. In DNA form, the CDR3 reads TGTGCAAGTCGCTCGTCGGCCCGGACTAGCGATTACGAGCAGTACTTC. The chain has TRBV12-2 and TRBJ2-7; TRBD2, the table's D call, was not compared with the DNA. TRBV12-2 is a listed pseudogene. CDR3 length: 16 residues.

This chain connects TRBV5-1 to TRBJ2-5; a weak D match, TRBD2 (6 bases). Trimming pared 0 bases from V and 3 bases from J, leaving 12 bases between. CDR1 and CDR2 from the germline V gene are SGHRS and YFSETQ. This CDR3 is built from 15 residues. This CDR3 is CASSLAGREEETQYF. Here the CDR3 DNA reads TGCGCCAGCAGCTTGGCGGGAAGGGAGGAAGAGACCCAGTACTTC.